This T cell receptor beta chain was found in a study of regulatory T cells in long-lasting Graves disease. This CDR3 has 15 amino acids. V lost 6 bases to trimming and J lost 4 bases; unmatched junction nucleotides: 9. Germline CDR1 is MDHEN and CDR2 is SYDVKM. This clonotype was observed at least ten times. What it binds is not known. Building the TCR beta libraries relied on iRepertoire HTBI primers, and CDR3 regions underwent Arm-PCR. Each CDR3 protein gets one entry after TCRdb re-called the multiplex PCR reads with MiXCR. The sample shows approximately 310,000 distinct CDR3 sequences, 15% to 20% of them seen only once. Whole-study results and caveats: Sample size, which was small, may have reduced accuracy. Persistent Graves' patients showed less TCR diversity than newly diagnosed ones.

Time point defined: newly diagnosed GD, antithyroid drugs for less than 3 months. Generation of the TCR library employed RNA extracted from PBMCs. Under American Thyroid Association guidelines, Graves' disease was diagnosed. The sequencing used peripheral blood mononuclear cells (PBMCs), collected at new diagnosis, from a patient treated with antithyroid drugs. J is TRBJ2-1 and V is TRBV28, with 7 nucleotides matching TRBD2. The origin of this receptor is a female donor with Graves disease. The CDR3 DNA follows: TGTGCCAGCAGAACACCGGGACTACAATACAATGAGCAGTTCTTC. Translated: CASRTPGLQYNEQFF.